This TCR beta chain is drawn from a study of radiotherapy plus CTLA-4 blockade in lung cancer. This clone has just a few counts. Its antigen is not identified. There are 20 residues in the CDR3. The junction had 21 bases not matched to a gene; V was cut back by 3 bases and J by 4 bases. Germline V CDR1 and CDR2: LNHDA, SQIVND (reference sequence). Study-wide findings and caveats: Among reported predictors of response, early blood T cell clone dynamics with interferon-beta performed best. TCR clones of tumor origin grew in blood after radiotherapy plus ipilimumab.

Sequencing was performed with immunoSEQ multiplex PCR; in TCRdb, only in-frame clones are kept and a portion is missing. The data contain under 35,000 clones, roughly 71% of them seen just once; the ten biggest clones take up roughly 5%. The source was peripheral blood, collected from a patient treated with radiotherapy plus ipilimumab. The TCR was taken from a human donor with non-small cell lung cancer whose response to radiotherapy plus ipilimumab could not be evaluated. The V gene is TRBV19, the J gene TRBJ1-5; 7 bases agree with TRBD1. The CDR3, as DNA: TGTGCCAGTAGTATCCCTAGTTTTCGGACAGGCCCAGGGTTTAATCAGCCCCAGCATTTT. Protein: CASSIPSFRTGPGFNQPQHF. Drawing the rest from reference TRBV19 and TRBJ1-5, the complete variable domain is DGGITQSPKYLFRKEGQNVTLSCEQNLNHDAMYWYRQDPGQGLRLIYYSQIVNDFQKGDIAEGYSVSREKKESFPLTVTSAQKNPTAFYLCASSIPSFRTGPGFNQPQHFGDGTRLSIL.